These 17 T cell receptor beta chains were sequenced from one sample in a study of a mutant IDH1 vaccine in newly diagnosed glioma. Using immunoSEQ multiplex PCR, the repertoire was profiled, and TCRdb retains in-frame clones only, with some absent. The table includes roughly 71,000 clones, 65% to 90% detected once. Time point: baseline, week 1 (first vaccination visit). The treatment denotes: pre-vaccination baseline after standard-of-care therapy. The sample in question was PBMCs, obtained from a glioma patient treated with radiotherapy, temozolomide or both. These receptors all come from a man aged 30 to 39 with glioma.

This chain uses TRBV11-2 with TRBJ2-6; D possibly corresponds to TRBD2 (5 bases). This CDR3 spans 15 amino acids. In germline, CDR1 is SGHAT, CDR2 FQNNGV. V lost 5 bases and J 2 bases, leaving 10 bases between the germline ends. The CDR3 DNA reads TGTGCCAGCAGCCTGAGCGGAACTGGGGCCAACGTCCTGACTTTC. Translating it yields CASSLSGTGANVLTF.

This rearrangement joins TRBV4-2 to TRBJ2-7; D unclear. The CDR3 length is 13 residues. CDR1 is LGHNA, CDR2 YNFKEQ, per germline. Between the trimmed V and J ends, which lost 0 bases and 3 bases, there was a span of 6 bases. CDR3 nucleotide sequence: TGTGCCAGCAGCCAAGACACAGTCTACGAGCAGTACTTC. It codes for CASSQDTVYEQYF.

The V and J genes are TRBV9 and TRBJ1-2; 9 nucleotides agree with TRBD1. V trimming: 3 bases; J trimming: 2 bases; junction bases outside the gene matches: 5. The germline V gene encodes CDR1 SGDLS and CDR2 YYNGEE. The CDR3 consists of 15 residues. DNA for the CDR3: TGTGCCAGCAGCGCTCAGACAGGGGGAAACTATGGCTACACCTTC. Protein: CASSAQTGGNYGYTF.

The chain uses TRBV27 and TRBJ2-5; D may be TRBD1 (5 bases). Trimming stripped 7 bases from V and 1 base from J, with 19 bases between. The CDR3 has 16 amino acids. Per the germline V gene, CDR1 is MNHEY and CDR2 is SMNVEV (reference sequence). The CDR3 DNA sequence: TGTGCCAGCAAAAGGGGATCCCCTTGGGGCCAAGAGACCCAGTACTTC. Translating it yields CASKRGSPWGQETQYF.

The chain has TRBV27 and TRBJ1-6; maybe TRBD1 (6 bases). This CDR3 region has 19 residues. V lost 1 base and J 0 bases, leaving 16 bases between the germline ends. Germline assignment: CDR1 MNHEY and CDR2 SMNVEV (reference sequence). The CDR3 loop reads CASSLWGGQPSSYNSPLHF. The CDR3 DNA is TGTGCCAGCAGTTTATGGGGTGGACAGCCTAGCTCCTATAATTCACCCCTCCACTTT.

This clone was recorded once. The chain uses TRBV7-9 and TRBJ2-2, with a possible D match to TRBD1 (6 bases). The CDR3 totals 14 residues. V was cut by 10 bases and J by 5 bases, with 17 bases left in between. Germline lookup yields CDR1 SEHNR and CDR2 FQNEAQ (reference sequence). The CDR3 DNA follows: TGTGCCACCCCCCCCCACAGGGCGACCGGGGAGCTGTTTTTT. It translates to CATPPHRATGELFF.

The CDR3 protein is CASSPRGQMNTEAFF. CDR3 coding DNA: TGTGCCAGCAGCCCAAGAGGACAAATGAACACTGAAGCTTTCTTT. The chain is built from TRBV7-8 and TRBJ1-1; a weak D match, TRBD1 (5 bases). Germline CDR1 reads SGHVS; CDR2 reads FQNEAQ. Trimming took off 5 bases at V and 0 bases at J, with 13 bases between the two ends. The CDR3 runs to 15 residues. The entire variable domain, with the rest obtained from reference TRBV7-8 and TRBJ1-1, is as follows: GAGVSQSPRYKVAKRGQDVALRCDPISGHVSLFWYQQALGQGPEFLTYFQNEAQLDKSGLPSDRFFAERPEGSVSTLKIQRTQQEDSAVYLCASSPRGQMNTEAFFGQGTRLTVV.

V and J are TRBV6-6 and TRBJ1-1; 9 bases align to TRBD1. This CDR3 has 14 residues. CDR1 MNHNY and CDR2 SVGAGI come from the germline V gene (reference sequence). V shed 8 bases and J 1 base; nucleotides not matched to a gene: 5. The CDR3 here is CASGKQGANTEAFF. For the CDR3, the DNA is TGTGCCAGCGGTAAACAGGGGGCGAACACTGAAGCTTTCTTT.

The chain joins TRBV18 to TRBJ2-7, with D uncertain. The CDR3 consists of 14 residues. V lost 2 bases and J 2 bases, leaving 10 bases between the germline ends. Germline V gene sequence: CDR1 KGHSH, CDR2 LQKENI. The CDR3: CASSPRAQAYEQYF. The CDR3 nucleotides read TGTGCCAGCTCACCAAGGGCCCAGGCCTACGAGCAGTACTTC.

This chain joins TRBV28 and TRBJ1-1; 8 bases match TRBD1. Germline CDR1 is MDHEN and CDR2 is SYDVKM. V shed 7 bases and J 0 bases; nucleotides not matched to a gene: 7. This CDR3 comprises 15 residues. Here the CDR3 DNA reads TGTGCCAGCATTAGGACAGGGATAATGAACACTGAAGCTTTCTTT. Translation gives CASIRTGIMNTEAFF. The whole variable domain, filled in from reference TRBV28 and TRBJ1-1, reads DVKVTQSSRYLVKRTGEKVFLECVQDMDHENMFWYRQDPGLGLRLIYFSYDVKMKEKGDIPEGYSVSREKKERFSLILESASTNQTSMYLCASIRTGIMNTEAFFGQGTRLTVV.

The chain recombines TRBV5-1 with TRBJ2-2; D not certain. The CDR3 is made up of 12 amino acids. Trimming removed 2 bases at V and 3 bases at J, with 2 bases between. From germline, CDR1 is SGHRS and CDR2 YFSETQ. CDR3 sequence reads: CASSFDTGELFF. As DNA, the CDR3 is TGCGCCAGCAGCTTTGACACCGGGGAGCTGTTTTTT.

This chain joins TRBV6-1 and TRBJ1-2; 8 bases match TRBD1. CDR3 length: 17 residues. Germline loops: CDR1 MNHNS, CDR2 SASEGT. V lost 1 base to trimming and J lost 0 bases; unmatched junction nucleotides: 7. The CDR3 region is CASSEGWGQATNYGYTF. In DNA, the CDR3 is TGTGCCAGCAGTGAAGGATGGGGACAGGCGACTAACTATGGCTACACCTTC.

The genes are TRBV5-1 and TRBJ1-1, with D perhaps TRBD1 (5 bases). Between the trimmed V and J ends, which lost 2 bases and 4 bases, there was a span of 12 bases. CDR3 length: 14 amino acids. Germline CDR1 SGHRS, CDR2 YFSETQ. The CDR3 DNA reads as TGCGCCAGCAGCTTTTCAGGGACCTTCACTGAAGCTTTCTTT. It is translated as CASSFSGTFTEAFF. Based on the CDR3 plus reference TRBV5-1 and TRBJ1-1, the full variable domain is KAGVTQTPRYLIKTRGQQVTLSCSPISGHRSVSWYQQTPGQGLQFLFEYFSETQRNKGNFPGRFSGRQFSNSRSEMNVSTLELGDSALYLCASSFSGTFTEAFFGQGTRLTVV.

This chain uses TRBV2 with TRBJ1-1; 7 bases match TRBD1. There are 17 residues in the CDR3. Trimming at V came to 5 bases and at J to 4 bases, leaving 16 bases not matched to a gene. Germline loops: CDR1 SNHLY, CDR2 FYNNEI. CDR3 sequence reads: CASSQLRRQGLSTEAFF. The CDR3 nucleotides read TGTGCCAGCAGTCAACTGCGGCGACAGGGATTGAGCACTGAAGCTTTCTTT. Variable domain in full (rest from reference TRBV2 and TRBJ1-1): EPEVTQTPSHQVTQMGQEVILRCVPISNHLYFYWYRQILGQKVEFLVSFYNNEISEKSEIFDDQFSVERPDGSNFTLKIRSTKLEDSAMYFCASSQLRRQGLSTEAFFGQGTRLTVV.

The chain couples TRBV4-1 to TRBJ1-2, with a tentative D call TRBD1 (6 bases). CDR1 is MGHRA, CDR2 YSYEKL, per germline. Trimming removed 0 bases at V and 5 bases at J, with 13 bases between. The CDR3 loop spans 15 amino acids. The CDR3 loop reads CASSQDQGSSYGYTF. CDR3 nucleotide sequence: TGCGCCAGCAGCCAAGATCAGGGGTCCTCATATGGCTACACCTTC.

This clone was seen just once. An end of the junction differs from the germline gene, which may be a read error. The sample holds other DNA sequences that translate to the same CDR3. The chain is built from TRBV7-2 and TRBJ2-5; D is perhaps TRBD2 (7 bases). The CDR3 is 15 amino acids. Germline-derived CDR1 and CDR2 are SGHTA and FQGNSA. The CDR3 DNA reads as TGTGCTAGCAGCCGAGGGGGGGCGGGTCAAGAGACCCAGTACTTC. It yields the protein CASSRGGAGQETQYF.

The V and J genes are TRBV7-8 and TRBJ2-1; D ambiguous. The CDR3 sequence is 14 residues long. With 1 base removed from V and 4 bases from J, the gap between germline ends came to 8 bases. Per germline, CDR1 SGHVS and CDR2 FQNEAQ. In DNA form, the CDR3 reads TGTGCCAGCAGCTTAGAAGGGTTGTACAATGAGCAGTTCTTC. Its protein is CASSLEGLYNEQFF.